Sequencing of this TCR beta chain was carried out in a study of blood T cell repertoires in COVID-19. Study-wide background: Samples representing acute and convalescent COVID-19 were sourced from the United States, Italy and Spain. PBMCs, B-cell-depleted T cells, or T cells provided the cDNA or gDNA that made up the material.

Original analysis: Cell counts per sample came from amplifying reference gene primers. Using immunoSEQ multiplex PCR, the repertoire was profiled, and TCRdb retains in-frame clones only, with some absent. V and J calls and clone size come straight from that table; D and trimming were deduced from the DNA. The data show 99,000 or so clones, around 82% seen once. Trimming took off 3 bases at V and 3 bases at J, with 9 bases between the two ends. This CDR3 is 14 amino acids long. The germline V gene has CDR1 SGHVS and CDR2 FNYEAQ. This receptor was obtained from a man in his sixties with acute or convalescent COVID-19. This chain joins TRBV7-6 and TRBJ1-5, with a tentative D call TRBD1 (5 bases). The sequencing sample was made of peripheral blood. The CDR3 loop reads CASSFLGDNQPQHF. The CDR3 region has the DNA TGTGCCAGCAGCTTTTTAGGGGACAATCAGCCCCAGCATTTT. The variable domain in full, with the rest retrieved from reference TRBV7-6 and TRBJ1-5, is GAGVSQSPRYKVTKRGQDVALRCDPISGHVSLYWYRQALGQGPEFLTYFNYEAQQDKSGLPNDRFSAERPEGSISTLTIQRTEQRDSAMYRCASSFLGDNQPQHFGDGTRLSIL.